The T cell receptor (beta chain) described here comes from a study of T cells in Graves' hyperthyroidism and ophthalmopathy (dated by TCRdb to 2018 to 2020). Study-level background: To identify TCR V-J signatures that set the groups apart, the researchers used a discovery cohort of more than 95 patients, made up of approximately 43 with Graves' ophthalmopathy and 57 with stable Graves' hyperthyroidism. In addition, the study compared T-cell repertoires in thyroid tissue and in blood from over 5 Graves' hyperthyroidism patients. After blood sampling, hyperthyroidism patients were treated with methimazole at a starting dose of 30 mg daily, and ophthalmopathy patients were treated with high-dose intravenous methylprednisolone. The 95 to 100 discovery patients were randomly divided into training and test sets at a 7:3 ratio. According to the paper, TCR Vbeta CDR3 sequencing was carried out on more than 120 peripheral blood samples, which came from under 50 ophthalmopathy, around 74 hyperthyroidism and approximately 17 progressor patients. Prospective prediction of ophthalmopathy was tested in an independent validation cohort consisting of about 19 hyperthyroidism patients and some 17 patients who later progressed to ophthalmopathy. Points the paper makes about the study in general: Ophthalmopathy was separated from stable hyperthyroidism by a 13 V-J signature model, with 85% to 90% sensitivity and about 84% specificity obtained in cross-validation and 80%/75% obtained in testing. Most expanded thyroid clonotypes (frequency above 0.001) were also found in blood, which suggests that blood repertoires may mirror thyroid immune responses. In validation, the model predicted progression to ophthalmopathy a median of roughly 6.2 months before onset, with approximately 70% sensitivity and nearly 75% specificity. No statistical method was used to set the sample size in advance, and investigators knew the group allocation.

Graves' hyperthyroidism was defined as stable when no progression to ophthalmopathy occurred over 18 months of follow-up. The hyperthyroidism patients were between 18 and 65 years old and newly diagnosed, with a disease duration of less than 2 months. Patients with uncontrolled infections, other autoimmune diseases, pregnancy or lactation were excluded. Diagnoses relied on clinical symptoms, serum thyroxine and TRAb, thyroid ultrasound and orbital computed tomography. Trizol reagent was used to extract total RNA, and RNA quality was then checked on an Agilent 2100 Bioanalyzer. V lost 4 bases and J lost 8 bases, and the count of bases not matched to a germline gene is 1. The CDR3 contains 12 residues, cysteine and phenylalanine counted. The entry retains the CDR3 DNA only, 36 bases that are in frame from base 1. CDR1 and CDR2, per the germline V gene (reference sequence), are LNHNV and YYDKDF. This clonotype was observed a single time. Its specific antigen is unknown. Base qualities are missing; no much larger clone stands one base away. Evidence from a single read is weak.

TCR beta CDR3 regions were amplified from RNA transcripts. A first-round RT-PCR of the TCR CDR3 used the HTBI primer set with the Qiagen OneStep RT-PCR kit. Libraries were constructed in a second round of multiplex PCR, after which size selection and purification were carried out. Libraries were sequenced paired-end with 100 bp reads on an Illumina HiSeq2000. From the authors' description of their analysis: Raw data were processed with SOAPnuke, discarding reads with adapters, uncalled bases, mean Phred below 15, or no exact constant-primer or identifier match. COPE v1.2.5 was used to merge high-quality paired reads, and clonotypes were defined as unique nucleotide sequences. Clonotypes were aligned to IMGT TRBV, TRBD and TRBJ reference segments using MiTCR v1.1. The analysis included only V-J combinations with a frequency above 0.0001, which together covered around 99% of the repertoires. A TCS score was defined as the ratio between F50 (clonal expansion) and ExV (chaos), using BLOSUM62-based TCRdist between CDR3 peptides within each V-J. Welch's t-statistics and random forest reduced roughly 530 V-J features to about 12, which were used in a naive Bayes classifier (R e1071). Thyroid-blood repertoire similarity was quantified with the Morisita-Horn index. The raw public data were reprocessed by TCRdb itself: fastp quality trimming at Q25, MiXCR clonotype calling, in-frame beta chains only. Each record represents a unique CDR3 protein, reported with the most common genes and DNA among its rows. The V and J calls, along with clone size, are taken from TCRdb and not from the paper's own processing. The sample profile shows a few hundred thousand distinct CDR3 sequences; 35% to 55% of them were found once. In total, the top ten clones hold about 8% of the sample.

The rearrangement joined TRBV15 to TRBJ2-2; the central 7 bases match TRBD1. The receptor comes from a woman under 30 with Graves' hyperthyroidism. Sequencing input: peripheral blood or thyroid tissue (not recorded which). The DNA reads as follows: TGTGCCACCAGCATGGGACAGGGGGAGCTGTTTTTT. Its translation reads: CATSMGQGELFF.